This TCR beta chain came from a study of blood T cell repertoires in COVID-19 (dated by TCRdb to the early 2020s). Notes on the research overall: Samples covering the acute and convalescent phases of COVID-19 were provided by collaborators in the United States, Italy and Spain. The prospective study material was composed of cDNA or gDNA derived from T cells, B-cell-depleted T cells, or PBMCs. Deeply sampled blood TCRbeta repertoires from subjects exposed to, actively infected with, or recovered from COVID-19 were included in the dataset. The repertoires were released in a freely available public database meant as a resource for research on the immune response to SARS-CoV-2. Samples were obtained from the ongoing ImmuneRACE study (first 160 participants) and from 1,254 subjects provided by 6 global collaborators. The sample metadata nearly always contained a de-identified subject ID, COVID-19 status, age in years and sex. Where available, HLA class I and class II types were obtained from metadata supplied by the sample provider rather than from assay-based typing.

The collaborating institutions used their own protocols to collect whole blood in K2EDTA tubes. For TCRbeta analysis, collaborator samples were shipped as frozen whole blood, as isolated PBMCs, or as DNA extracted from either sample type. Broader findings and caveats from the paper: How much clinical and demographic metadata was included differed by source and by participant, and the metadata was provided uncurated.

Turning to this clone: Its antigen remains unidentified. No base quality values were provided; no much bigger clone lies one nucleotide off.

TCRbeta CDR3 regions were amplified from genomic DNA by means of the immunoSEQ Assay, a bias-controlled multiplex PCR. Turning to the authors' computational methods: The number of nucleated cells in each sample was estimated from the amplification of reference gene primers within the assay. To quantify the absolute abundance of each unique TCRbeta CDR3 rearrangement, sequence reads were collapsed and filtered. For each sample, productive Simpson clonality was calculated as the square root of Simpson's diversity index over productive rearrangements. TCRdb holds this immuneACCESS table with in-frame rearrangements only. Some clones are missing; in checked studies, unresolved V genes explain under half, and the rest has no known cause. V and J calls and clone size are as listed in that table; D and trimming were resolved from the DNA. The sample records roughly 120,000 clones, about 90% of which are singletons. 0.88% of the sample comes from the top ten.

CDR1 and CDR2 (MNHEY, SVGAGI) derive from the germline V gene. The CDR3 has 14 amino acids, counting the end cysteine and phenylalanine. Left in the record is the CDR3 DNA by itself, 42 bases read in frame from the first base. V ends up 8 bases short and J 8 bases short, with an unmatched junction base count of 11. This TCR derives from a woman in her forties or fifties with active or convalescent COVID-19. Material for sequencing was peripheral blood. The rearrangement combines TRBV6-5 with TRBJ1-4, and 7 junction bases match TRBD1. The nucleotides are TGTGCCAGCGGGGGGAGTACAGGGGAAGAAAAACTGTTTTTT. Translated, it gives CASGGSTGEEKLFF.